The sequence of this TCR beta chain was determined in a study of blood T cells in healthy people across ages. Study findings and constraints: Naive T cell percentage strongly correlated with TCR beta diversity.

Primers used in a second PCR of roughly 6 to 11 cycles were a sample-barcoded 5' primer and a J-beta primer mix. MiXCR, run by TCRdb on the 5' RACE reads, gives a single entry per CDR3 protein. This table has approximately 940,000 distinct CDR3 sequences, approximately 49% appearing once. This clonotype has just a few counts. Its antigen is unknown. The length of the CDR3 is 14 residues. The V and J ends lost 1 base and 3 bases respectively, with 10 bases between them. Germline lookup yields CDR1 SGHTA and CDR2 FQGNSA. This chain links TRBV7-2 with TRBJ2-7; the D gene is possibly TRBD2 (6 bases). The TCR comes from a man younger than 45 in good health. Input material: blood. The CDR3 DNA is TGTGCCAGCAGCTTAGGAGCGGGCATCTACGAGCAGTACTTC. Translating it yields CASSLGAGIYEQYF.